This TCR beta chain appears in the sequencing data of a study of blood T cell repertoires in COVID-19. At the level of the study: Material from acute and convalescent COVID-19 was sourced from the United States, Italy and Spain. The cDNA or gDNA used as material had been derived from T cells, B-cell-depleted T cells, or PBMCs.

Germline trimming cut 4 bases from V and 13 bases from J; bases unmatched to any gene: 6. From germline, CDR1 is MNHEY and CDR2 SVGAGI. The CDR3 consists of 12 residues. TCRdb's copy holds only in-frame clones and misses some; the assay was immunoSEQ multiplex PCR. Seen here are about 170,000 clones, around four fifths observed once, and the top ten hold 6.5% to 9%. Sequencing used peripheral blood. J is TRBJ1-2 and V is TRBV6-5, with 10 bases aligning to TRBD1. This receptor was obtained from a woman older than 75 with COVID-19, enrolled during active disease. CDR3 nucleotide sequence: TGTGCCAGCAGTTTCCGGGACAGGGGTCCCACCTTC. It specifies CASSFRDRGPTF.